This T cell receptor (beta chain) came from a study of T cells in Graves' hyperthyroidism and ophthalmopathy. Remarks on this clonotype: Its antigen is still unknown.

RNA transcripts gave rise to amplified TCR beta CDR3 regions. In the first-round RT-PCR of the TCR CDR3, the HTBI primer set was used. Each CDR3 protein gets one entry after TCRdb re-called the multiplex PCR reads with MiXCR. The repertoire includes nearly 250,000 distinct CDR3 sequences, 15% to 20% of them detected once, and around 28% sits in the top ten. The authors took PBMCs from over 8.5 ml fresh peripheral blood. Overall study results and limits: By a 13 V-J model, ophthalmopathy was set apart from stable hyperthyroidism.

Germline V CDR1 and CDR2: MGHRA, YSYEKL. V lost 1 base, J lost 0 bases, and 15 bases lay in between. The CDR3 runs 18 residues. The sample taken for sequencing was blood. This sequence was found in a woman under 30 with Graves' ophthalmopathy. The chain recombines TRBV4-1 with TRBJ2-2; D possibly corresponds to TRBD2 (5 bases). For the CDR3, the DNA is TGCGCCAGCAGCCAAGGGTTAGAGGGCTCGACGAACACCGGGGAGCTGTTTTTT. Translating it yields CASSQGLEGSTNTGELFF.